The source of this T cell receptor (beta chain) is a study of OX40 agonist ivuxolimab in advanced cancers. The table came from immunoSEQ multiplex PCR; TCRdb's copy has only in-frame clones and leaves some out. The sample holds around 56,000 clones, roughly four fifths seen once. The CDR3 consists of 13 residues. CDR1 and CDR2 from the germline V gene are WNHNN and SYGVQD (reference sequence). The ends were cut back, 6 bases at V and 3 bases at J, with 8 bases in the middle. The genes are TRBV10-1 and TRBJ2-2; weak D call: TRBD1 (5 bases). Source: CD4+ or CD8+ T cells sorted from blood, taken in a trial of the OX40 agonist ivuxolimab. The sequence was collected from an adult with an advanced solid tumor such as melanoma, head and neck, liver or kidney cancer. CDR3 DNA: TGCGCCAGCAGGCAGGGATACACCGGGGAGCTGTTTTTT. This translates into CASRQGYTGELFF.